The clone carrying this T cell receptor (beta chain) occurred many times. The source of the sample is a study of Graves' ophthalmopathy and Graves' hyperthyroidism. Amplification of the TCR beta CDR3 regions used RNA transcripts (as template). The first-round RT-PCR employed HTBI primers together with the Qiagen OneStep RT-PCR kit. A multiplex PCR was then performed as the second round. From the multiplex PCR reads, TCRdb called clonotypes with MiXCR, one entry per CDR3 protein. The sample includes about half a million distinct CDR3 sequences, under 15% of them seen just once. The receptor's source is a woman in her thirties with Graves' ophthalmopathy. The sequenced material came from blood.

CDR3 in DNA: TGCAGTGCCCCCCCGGGAGGCCAAGCACAGACCCAGTACTTC. This codes for CSAPPGGQAQTQYF. V and J are TRBV20-1 and TRBJ2-5; TRBD2 matches at 7 bases. V shed 6 bases and J 6 bases; nucleotides not matched to a gene: 13. The CDR3 runs 14 residues. Germline-derived CDR1 and CDR2 are DFQATT and SNEGSKA (reference sequence).